This TCR beta chain was found in a study of T cell changes during pregnancy in multiple sclerosis. Method: immunoSEQ multiplex PCR; TCRdb's copy keeps in-frame clones and lacks some. This table has about 38,000 clones, around nine tenths appearing once. Per the germline V gene, CDR1 is LNHDA and CDR2 is SQIVND (reference sequence). The CDR3 has 15 residues. The V gene lost 3 bases and the J gene lost 9 bases, with 18 bases spanning the gap. In its sample, this clone was seen once. The clonotype originates from a female donor with multiple sclerosis, enrolled in a pregnancy study. The rearrangement uses TRBV19 and TRBJ2-1; a weak D match, TRBD1 (6 bases). The sequencing used CD8+ T cells from peripheral blood mononuclear cells, collected in the third trimester of pregnancy. The CDR3 sequence: CASSILATATGEQFF. The CDR3, as DNA: TGTGCCAGTAGTATTTTGGCGACAGCGACAGGTGAGCAGTTCTTC. Using reference TRBV19 and TRBJ2-1 for the parts outside the CDR3, the full variable domain is DGGITQSPKYLFRKEGQNVTLSCEQNLNHDAMYWYRQDPGQGLRLIYYSQIVNDFQKGDIAEGYSVSREKKESFPLTVTSAQKNPTAFYLCASSILATATGEQFFGPGTRLTVL.